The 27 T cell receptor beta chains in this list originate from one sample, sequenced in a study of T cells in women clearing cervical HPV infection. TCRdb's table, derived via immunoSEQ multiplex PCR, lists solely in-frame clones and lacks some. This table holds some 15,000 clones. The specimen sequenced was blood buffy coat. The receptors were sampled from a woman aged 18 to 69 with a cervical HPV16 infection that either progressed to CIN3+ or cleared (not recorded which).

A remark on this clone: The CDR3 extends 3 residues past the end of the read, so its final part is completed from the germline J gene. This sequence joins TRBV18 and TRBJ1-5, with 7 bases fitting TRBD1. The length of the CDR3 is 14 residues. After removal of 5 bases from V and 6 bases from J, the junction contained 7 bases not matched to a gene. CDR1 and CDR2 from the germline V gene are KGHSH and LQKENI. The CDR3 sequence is CASSGTEEPQPQHF. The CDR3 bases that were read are TGTGCCAGCTCAGGGACAGAGGAGCCTCAGCCC.

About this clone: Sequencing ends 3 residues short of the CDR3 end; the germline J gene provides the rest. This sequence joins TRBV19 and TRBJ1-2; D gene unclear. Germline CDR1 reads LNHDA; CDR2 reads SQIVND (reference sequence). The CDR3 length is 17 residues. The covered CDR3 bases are TGTGCCAGTAGCCACTACCTAGACTTGGCAGCGGATTTCGGC. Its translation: CASSHYLDLAADFG. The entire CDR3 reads CASSHYLDLAADFGYTF.

CDR3 protein: CASSSTSIGDYTF. The sequenced CDR3 bases are TGTGCCAGCAGCTCGACCTCGATCGGGGAC. The chain is built from TRBV7-2 and TRBJ1-2, with unresolved D. The CDR3 is cut off 3 residues early in the read; its end comes from the germline J gene. The CDR3 runs to 13 residues. Germline CDR1 and CDR2: SGHTA and FQGNSA. Using reference TRBV7-2 and TRBJ1-2 for the parts outside the CDR3, the full variable domain is GAGVSQSPSNKVTEKGKDVELRCDPISGHTALYWYRQSLGQGLEFLIYFQGNSAPDKSGLPSDRFSAERTGGSVSTLTIQRTQQEDSAVYLCASSSTSIGDYTFGSGTRLTVV.

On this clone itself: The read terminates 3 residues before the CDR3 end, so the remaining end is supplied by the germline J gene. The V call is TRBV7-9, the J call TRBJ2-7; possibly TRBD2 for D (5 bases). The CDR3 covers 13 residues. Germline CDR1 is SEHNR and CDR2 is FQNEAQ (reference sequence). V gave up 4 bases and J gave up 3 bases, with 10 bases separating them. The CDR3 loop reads CASSSSGIYEQYF. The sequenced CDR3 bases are TGTGCCAGCAGCTCCTCGGGGATCTACGAG.

The CDR3 bases that were read are TGTGCCAGCTCACTTCCCTGGGACAAATACACTGAA. It is translated as CASSLPWDKYTE. The whole CDR3 region reads CASSLPWDKYTEAFF. The chain combines TRBV18 with TRBJ1-1; D might be TRBD1 (6 bases). The CDR3 is cut off 3 residues early in the read; its end comes from the germline J gene. CDR1 is KGHSH, CDR2 LQKENI, per germline. The CDR3 has 15 residues. V dropped 4 bases and J dropped 3 bases, with 15 bases sitting between them.

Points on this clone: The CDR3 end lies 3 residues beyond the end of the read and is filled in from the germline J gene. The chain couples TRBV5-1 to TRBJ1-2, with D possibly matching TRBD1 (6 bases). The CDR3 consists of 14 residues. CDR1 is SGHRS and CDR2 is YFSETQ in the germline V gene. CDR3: CASSLGQLEETYTF. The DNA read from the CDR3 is TGCGCCAGCAGCCTAGGACAGCTTGAAGAGACC.

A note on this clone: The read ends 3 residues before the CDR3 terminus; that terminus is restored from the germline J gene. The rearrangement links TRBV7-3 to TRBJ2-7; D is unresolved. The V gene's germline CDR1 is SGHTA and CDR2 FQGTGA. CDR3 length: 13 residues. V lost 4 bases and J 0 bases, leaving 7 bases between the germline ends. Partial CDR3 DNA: TGTGCCAGCAGCTCCTCCCCCTCCTACGAG. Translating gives CASSSSPSYE. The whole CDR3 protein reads CASSSSPSYEQYF.

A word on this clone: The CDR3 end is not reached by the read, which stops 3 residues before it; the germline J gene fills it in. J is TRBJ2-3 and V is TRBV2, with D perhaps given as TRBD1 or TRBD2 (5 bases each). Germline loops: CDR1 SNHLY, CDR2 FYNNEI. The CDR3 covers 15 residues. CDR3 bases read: TGTGCCAGCACCTCGAGGGGAAATAGCAATCAGCCG. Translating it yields CASTSRGNSNQP. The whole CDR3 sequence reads CASTSRGNSNQPQYF. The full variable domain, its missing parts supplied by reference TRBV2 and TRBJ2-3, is EPEVTQTPSHQVTQMGQEVILRCVPISNHLYFYWYRQILGQKVEFLVSFYNNEISEKSEIFDDQFSVERPDGSNFTLKIRSTKLEDSAMYFCASTSRGNSNQPQYFGPGTRLTVL.

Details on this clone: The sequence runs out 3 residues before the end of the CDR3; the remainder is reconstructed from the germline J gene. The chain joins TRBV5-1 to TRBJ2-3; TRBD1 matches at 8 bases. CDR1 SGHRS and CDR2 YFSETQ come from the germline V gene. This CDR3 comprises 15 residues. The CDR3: CASSSQGAYQETQYF. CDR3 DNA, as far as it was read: TGCGCCAGCAGCTCCCAGGGGGCGTATCAAGAGACG.

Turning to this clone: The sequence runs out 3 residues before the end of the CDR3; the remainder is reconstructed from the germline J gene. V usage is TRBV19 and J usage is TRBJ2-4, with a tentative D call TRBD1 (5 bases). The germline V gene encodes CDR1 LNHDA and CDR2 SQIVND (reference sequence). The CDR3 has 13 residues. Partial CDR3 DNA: TGTGCCAGCCAGCACGACAGCTACTATGGT. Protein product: CASQHDSYYG. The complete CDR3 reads CASQHDSYYGQYF.

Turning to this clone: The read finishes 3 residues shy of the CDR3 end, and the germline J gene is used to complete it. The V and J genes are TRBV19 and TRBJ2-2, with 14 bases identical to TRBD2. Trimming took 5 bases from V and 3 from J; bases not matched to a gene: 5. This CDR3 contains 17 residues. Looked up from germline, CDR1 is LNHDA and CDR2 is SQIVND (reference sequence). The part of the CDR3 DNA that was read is TGTGCCAGTAGTGGCGGACTAGCGGGGGGACACACCGGGGAG. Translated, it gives CASSGGLAGGHTGE. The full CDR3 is CASSGGLAGGHTGELFF. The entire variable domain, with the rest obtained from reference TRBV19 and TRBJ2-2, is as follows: DGGITQSPKYLFRKEGQNVTLSCEQNLNHDAMYWYRQDPGQGLRLIYYSQIVNDFQKGDIAEGYSVSREKKESFPLTVTSAQKNPTAFYLCASSGGLAGGHTGELFFGEGSRLTVL.

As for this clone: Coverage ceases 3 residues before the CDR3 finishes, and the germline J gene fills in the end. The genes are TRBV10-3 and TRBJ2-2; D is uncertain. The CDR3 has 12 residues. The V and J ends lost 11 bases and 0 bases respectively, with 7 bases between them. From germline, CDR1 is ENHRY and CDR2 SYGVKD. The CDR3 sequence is CAFSPNTGELFF. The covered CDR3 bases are TGTGCCTTTAGCCCGAACACCGGGGAG.

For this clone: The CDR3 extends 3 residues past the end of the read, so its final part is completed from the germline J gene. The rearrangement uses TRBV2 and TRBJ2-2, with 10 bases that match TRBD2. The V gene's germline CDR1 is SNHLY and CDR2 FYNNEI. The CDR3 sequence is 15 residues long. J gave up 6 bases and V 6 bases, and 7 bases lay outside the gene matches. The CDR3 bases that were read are TGTGCCAGCAGCCCAAGGAGCGGGGGGGCCGGGGAG. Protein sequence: CASSPRSGGAGE. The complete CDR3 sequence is CASSPRSGGAGELFF.

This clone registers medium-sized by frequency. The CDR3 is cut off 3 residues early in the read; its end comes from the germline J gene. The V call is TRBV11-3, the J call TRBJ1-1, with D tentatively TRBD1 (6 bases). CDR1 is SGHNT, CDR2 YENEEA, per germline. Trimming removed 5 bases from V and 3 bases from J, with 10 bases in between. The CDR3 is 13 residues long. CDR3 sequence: CASSKQGDTEAFF. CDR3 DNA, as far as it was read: TGTGCCAGCAGCAAACAGGGAGACACTGAA.

The CDR3 region is CASSEGTSPFSEQYF. CDR3 bases read: TGCGCCAGCAGCGAGGGGACTAGCCCGTTTTCCGAG. The chain has TRBV4-1 and TRBJ2-7; TRBD2 aligns across 9 bases. Coverage ceases 3 residues before the CDR3 finishes, and the germline J gene fills in the end. The CDR3 totals 15 residues. Germline CDR1 reads MGHRA; CDR2 reads YSYEKL. The junction had 11 bases not matched to a gene; V was cut back by 5 bases and J by 6 bases.

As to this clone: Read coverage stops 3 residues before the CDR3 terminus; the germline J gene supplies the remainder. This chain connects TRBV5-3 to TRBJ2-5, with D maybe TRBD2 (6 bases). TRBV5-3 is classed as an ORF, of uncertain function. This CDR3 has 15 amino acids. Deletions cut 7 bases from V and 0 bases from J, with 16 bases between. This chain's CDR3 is CARPVCGENQETQYF. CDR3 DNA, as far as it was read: TGTGCCAGACCGGTCTGCGGGGAGAACCAAGAGACC.

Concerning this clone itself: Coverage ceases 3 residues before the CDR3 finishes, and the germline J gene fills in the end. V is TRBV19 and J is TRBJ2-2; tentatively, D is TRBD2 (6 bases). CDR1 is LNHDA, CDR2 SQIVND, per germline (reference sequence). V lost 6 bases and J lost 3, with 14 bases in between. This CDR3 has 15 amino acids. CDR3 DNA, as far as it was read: TGTGCCAGTAGGGGGAGGCTCAGGGACACCGGGGAG. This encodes CASRGRLRDTGE. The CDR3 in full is CASRGRLRDTGELFF.

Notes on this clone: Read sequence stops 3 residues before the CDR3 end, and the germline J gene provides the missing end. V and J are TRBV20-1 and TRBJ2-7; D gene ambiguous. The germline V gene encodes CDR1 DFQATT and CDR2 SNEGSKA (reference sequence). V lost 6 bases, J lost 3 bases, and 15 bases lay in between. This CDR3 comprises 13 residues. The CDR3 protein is CSANRLERYEQYF. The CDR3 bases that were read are TGCAGTGCCAACCGTCTTGAGCGCTACGAG.

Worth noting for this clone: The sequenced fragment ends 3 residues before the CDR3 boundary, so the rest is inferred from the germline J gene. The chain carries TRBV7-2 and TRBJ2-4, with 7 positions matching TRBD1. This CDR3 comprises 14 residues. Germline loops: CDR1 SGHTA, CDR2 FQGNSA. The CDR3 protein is CASSPSSQGDGQYF. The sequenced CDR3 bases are TGTGCCAGCAGCCCATCATCCCAGGGGGATGGT.

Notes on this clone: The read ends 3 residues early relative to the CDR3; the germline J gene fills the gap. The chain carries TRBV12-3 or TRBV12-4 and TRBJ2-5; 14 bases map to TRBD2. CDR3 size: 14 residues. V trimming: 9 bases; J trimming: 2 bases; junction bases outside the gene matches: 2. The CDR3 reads CASGTSGGQETQYF. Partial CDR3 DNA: TGTGCCAGTGGGACTAGCGGGGGACAAGAGACC.

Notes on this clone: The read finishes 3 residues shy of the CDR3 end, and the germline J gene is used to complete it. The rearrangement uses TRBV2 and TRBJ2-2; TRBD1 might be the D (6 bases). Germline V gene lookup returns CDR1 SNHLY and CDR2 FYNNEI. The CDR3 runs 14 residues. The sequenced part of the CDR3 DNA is TGTGCCAGCACTTGGATTGGGGGCGACGAAAAG. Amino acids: CASTWIGGDEK. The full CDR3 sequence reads CASTWIGGDEKLFF.

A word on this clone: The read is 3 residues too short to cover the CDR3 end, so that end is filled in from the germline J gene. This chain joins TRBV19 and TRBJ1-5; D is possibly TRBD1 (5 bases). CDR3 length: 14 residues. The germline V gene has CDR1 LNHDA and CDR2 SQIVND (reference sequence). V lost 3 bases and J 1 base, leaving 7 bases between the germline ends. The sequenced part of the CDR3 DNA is TGTGCCAGTAGTATGGACATGAGCAATCAGCCC. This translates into CASSMDMSNQP. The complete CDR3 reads CASSMDMSNQPQHF.

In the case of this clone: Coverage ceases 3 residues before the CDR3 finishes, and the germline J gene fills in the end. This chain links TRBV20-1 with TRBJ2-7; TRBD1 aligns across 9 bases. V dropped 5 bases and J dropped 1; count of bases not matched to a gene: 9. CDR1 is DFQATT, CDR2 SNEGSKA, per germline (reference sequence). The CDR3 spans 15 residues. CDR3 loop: CSAHTGTGHSYEQYF. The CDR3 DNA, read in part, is TGCAGTGCTCATACCGGGACAGGGCATTCCTACGAG.

The part of the CDR3 DNA that was read is TGCAGTGCCCTGCGGGGAGGGGAGACG. Amino acids: CSALRGGET. The full CDR3 protein is CSALRGGETQYF. This chain connects TRBV20-1 to TRBJ2-3, with TRBD2 matching over 7 bases. The read gets to within 3 residues of the CDR3 end, and the germline J gene fills in the rest. This CDR3 has 12 amino acids. Germline assignment: CDR1 DFQATT and CDR2 SNEGSKA (reference sequence).

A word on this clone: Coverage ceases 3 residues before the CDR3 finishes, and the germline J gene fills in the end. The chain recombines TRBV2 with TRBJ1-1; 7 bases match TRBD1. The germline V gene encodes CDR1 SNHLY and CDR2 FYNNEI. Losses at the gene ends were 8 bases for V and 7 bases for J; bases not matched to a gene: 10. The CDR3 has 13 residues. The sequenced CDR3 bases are TGTGCCAGCGGGAGGGACAGACTTGGTGAA. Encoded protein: CASGRDRLGE. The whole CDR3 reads CASGRDRLGEAFF.

The chain's CDR3 is CASSPIRSGNTIYF. CDR3 bases read: TGTGCCAGCAGCCCCATTCGGTCTGGAAACACC. The chain employs TRBV12-3 or TRBV12-4 and TRBJ1-3; D remains ambiguous. The CDR3 end is not reached by the read, which stops 3 residues before it; the germline J gene fills it in. Trimming cost V 6 bases and J 1 base, with 10 bases left between them. This CDR3 has 14 amino acids.

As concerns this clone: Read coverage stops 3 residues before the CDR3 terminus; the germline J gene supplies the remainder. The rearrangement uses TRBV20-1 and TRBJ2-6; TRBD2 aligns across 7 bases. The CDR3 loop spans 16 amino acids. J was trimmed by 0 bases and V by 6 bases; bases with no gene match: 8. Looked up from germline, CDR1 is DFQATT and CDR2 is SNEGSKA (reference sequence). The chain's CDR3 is CSARLGTTSGANVLTF. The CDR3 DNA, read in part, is TGCAGTGCCAGACTTGGGACTACCTCTGGGGCCAACGTC.